This T cell receptor (beta chain) was sequenced for a study of cytomegalovirus exposure and HLA in healthy donors. The wider study: Unique TCRs from HLA-typed donors, around 79 million of them, were held in an early data release.

Primers: 60 Vbeta forward and 13 Jbeta reverse. Sequencing was performed with immunoSEQ multiplex PCR; in TCRdb, only in-frame clones are kept and a portion is missing. The sample comprises under 150,000 clones, roughly 79% of which are singletons, and roughly 1.9% rests with the top ten. This receptor was obtained from a woman in her forties in good health and CMV-seronegative. Material for sequencing was PBMCs.

The CDR3 nucleotides read TGTGCCTGGGCGCTCACAGGGGGCTACGAGCAGTACTTC. This codes for CAWALTGGYEQYF. V is TRBV30 and J is TRBJ2-7; TRBD1 aligns across 8 bases. Germline values: CDR1 GTSNPN, CDR2 SVGIG (reference sequence). The CDR3 spans 13 residues. V trimming: 5 bases; J trimming: 3 bases; junction bases outside the gene matches: 6.